This TCR beta chain was documented in a study of cytomegalovirus exposure and HLA in healthy donors (TCRdb year 2017). Context from the whole study: In an earlier analysis of around 540 of the donors, under 300 Gb of sequence data and 90 million to 120 million unique TCR beta sequences from roughly 200 million T cells were reported. An early release covering roughly 580 HLA-typed donors comprised roughly 300 gigabases of sequencing data and some 79 million unique TCR sequences. The genetic ancestry cluster associated with self-reported Caucasian donors included 70% to 85% of the approximately 410 genotyped donors. The study aimed to test whether cataloging public T cell receptors could reveal signatures of past pathogen exposure. Using immunosequencing, the study profiled T cell repertoires from fewer than 850 subjects and related those repertoires to cytomegalovirus serostatus. A separate validation cohort of about 110 different subjects was used in addition to the roughly 670-subject first cohort. The study combined high-throughput TCR immunosequencing, statistical association of individual TCRs with disease status, and machine learning to predict cytomegalovirus infection status. In a later analysis, previously published TCR beta repertoires from several hundred donors were re-analyzed and high-resolution HLA genotyping was added so that TCR occurrence patterns could be studied. In the later analysis, no new phenotypic data were used to find candidate immune exposures; instead, reliance was placed on TCR beta sequences and their occurrence across donors. In an earlier analysis of more than 550 of the donors, high-throughput TCR beta sequencing was used to judge whether each TCR beta V gene segment behaved as functional or pseudogenic. Donor age, sex, ethnicity and CMV serostatus were compiled alongside the repertoire data. A later genetic analysis used genome-wide SNP genotypes for about 60% of the roughly 700 donors, treating that subset as a discovery cohort. Every repertoire in the discovery cohort had been generated on one and the same sequencing platform. HLA typing covered class I and class II loci at four-digit resolution. Typing coverage varied by locus: about 620-640 donors for A, B, C, DRB1 and DQB1; roughly 560 for DQA1; 600 to 610 for DPA1; about 450 for DPB1. Four or five DR-DQ haplotypes were treated as single units for association and clustering because of strong linkage in the cohort. Across some 400 genotyped donors of the cohort, an average of about 250,000 unique TCR beta nucleotide sequences per donor were sequenced, and around 19% of those sequences were non-productive. Study-wide findings and limitations: Linkage disequilibrium might explain the correlated functional status among segregating V segments, but an unknown experimental factor could not be ruled out. In a later analysis, HLA-associated TCR beta chains showed more clonal expansion and lower generation probabilities than non-associated chains that were equally common. A later analysis reported that several top co-occurrence clusters appeared linked to parvovirus B19, influenza, CMV and Epstein-Barr virus. In both the original and validation cohorts, the classifier was reported to diagnose cytomegalovirus status with high specificity and sensitivity. When HLA alleles, especially DR and DQ, strongly co-occurred, TCR associations were difficult to assign to individual alleles. The study gave a list of under 200 TCR beta chains associated with cytomegalovirus. Only TCR beta chains were sequenced in this cohort, and the absence of alpha or paired-chain data limited detectable features. Most CMV-associated TCR beta chains appeared to be HLA-restricted in a later analysis, and the HLA associations seemed to be driven largely by CMV exposure. Compared with the approximately 700-donor mean, donors in an Asian-associated ancestry cluster had fewer N-insertions in productive TCRs, according to a later genetic analysis. For the cohort, immune exposure information was limited to CMV serostatus. Because the 87-base-pair reads could not distinguish some IMGT-functional V segments, including TRBV6-2 and TRBV6-3, those segments were excluded. The authors suggested that the approach could potentially be extended to other disease states and immunological phenotypes. Because HLA typing was unavailable for some donors at each locus, only the typed subset was used in association tests. Because counts were too low, 15 to 20 rarely observed V segments, including chromosome 9 orphons, were excluded from the earlier analysis of under 650 of the donors. Specific HLA alleles were associated with over 15,000 TCR beta sequences at a false discovery rate of 0.05 in a later analysis. Roughly uniform sequencing depth across donors was assumed in presence/absence analyses, although this assumption may not hold. Most TCR sequences were observed very rarely across donors, whereas some public TCRs were present in many individuals. A group of highly shared sequence variants was considered likely to be a technical artifact of the sequencing pipeline. According to a later analysis, TCR association rates differed among HLA loci, with DRB1 alleles showing the most associated TCRs and HLA-C alleles showing the fewest. Three of the identified cytomegalovirus-associated TCR beta chains were confirmed in vitro to be specific for cytomegalovirus antigens. Broadly in line with IMGT annotations, most TCR beta V segments showed up in productive rearrangements about 87% or about 30% of the time in an earlier analysis of around 550 of the donors. A further reported finding was that TCR beta sequences accurately predicted the HLA-A and HLA-B alleles for most subjects in the first cohort. An association between a missense DCLRE1C variant and V-gene and J-gene trimming of TCR beta chains was found in a later genetic analysis and replicated in an independent cohort.

Regarding this clone: The specificity of this receptor is unknown. Base qualities are missing; no much larger clone stands one base away.

The library came from the immunoSEQ multiplex PCR assay. A mixture of 60 forward primers for TCR Vbeta segments and 13 reverse primers for TCR Jbeta segments was used in the multiplex PCR. The CDR3 region of rearranged TCR beta genes was amplified from genomic DNA with a multiplex PCR assay. On the Illumina HiSeq System, the amplified TCR beta libraries were sequenced as 87-base-pair reads. Per the source publication's procedure: A later analysis counted about 82 million unique TCR beta chains across the 550 to 800 repertoires, and about 10 million of these chains were shared by at least two donors. A nearest-neighbor algorithm error-corrected the raw reads and collapsed the reads into unique sequences, merging closely related sequences to remove PCR and sequencing errors. V, D and J gene segments were assigned by aligning CDR3 sequences to IMGT reference sequences. For a sequence to be retained, a match of at least six nucleotides to both a V gene segment and a J gene segment was required. Rearrangements were called productive when the CDR3 lacked stop codons and stayed in frame with V and J; all others were non-productive. Following IMGT convention, CDR3 was defined as the stretch from the second conserved V-encoded cysteine to the conserved J-encoded phenylalanine. The earlier analysis of about 560 of the donors excluded any sequence lacking an unambiguous match to a single V gene segment. In an earlier analysis of a few hundred of the donors, a V segment was called functional when productive rearrangements were above 56.7%, and segregating when the standard deviation between donors exceeded 5%. A statistical classification framework was developed to diagnose cytomegalovirus status using the catalog of TCR beta chain sequences. A later analysis assigned V and J genes by comparing TCR nucleotide sequences with IMGT/GENE-DB human TR gene sequences. A later analysis assigned CDR3 sequences and most-parsimonious VDJ recombination scenarios with the TCRdist pipeline. In a later analysis, every TCR beta chain was defined by the combination of its CDR3 amino acid sequence and its V-gene family, and reads without a unique V-gene family were dropped. In a later analysis, fewer than 600 highly shared, low-generation-probability nucleotide sequences were removed to address suspected cross-contamination and a sequencing artifact. A later analysis calculated a clonal expansion index for each public chain from normalized within-repertoire ranks of inferred template counts. A later analysis computed generation probabilities with a VDJ recombination model fitted to out-of-frame rearrangements, and checked the results against IGoR. In a later analysis, hypergeometric tests were used to score TCR-TCR, TCR-HLA and TCR-CMV co-occurrence, with a repertoire-size bias correction applied to TCR pairs. A later analysis estimated false discovery rates by permuting HLA or CMV assignments 20 times. In a later analysis, co-occurring TCRs were grouped using DBSCAN, with TCRdist sequence similarity added in when clustering inside HLA-allele-positive subsets. Repertoires with fewer than 30,000 or more than 120,000 public chains, plus five repertoires with anomalous nucleotide sharing, were excluded from co-occurrence clustering. In TCRdb, the immuneACCESS table is reduced to in-frame sequences with V and J assigned. These tables do not hold every clone; where another copy was compared, an unresolved V gene accounts for under half, and the others remain unexplained. V, J and clone size reflect that table, while D and trimming were determined from the DNA. The table for this sample lists about 130,000 clones; about four fifths of them were counted only once. Approximately 4% of the sample rests with the top ten.

The cohort consisted of hundreds of healthy bone marrow donors. At the time of sampling, every cohort member was nominally healthy, though immune exposures that went unrecorded were likely present. The donor was CMV seronegative and belonged to the group of over 350 seronegative cohort members. Every donor gave a peripheral blood sample, and the peripheral blood mononuclear cells from that sample were used for TCR beta sequencing. The Qiagen DNeasy Blood Extraction Kit was used to extract genomic DNA from the blood cell samples. As encoded in the germline V gene, CDR1 is SQVTM while CDR2 is ANQGSEA. Trimming accounts for 7 bases at V and 0 bases at J, while the number of junction bases matched to no gene is 5. The CDR3 numbers 13 residues from cysteine through phenylalanine. The sequence is cut down to CDR3 DNA, 39 bases in frame from base 1.

The TCR comes from a woman between 40 and 55 years old in good health and CMV-seronegative. Sequenced material: PBMCs. This sequence uses TRBV29-1 and TRBJ1-1, with TRBD1 matching 7 junction bases. The CDR3 in this case is CSGSDRMNTEAFF. The sequenced DNA: TGCAGCGGGTCGGACAGGATGAACACTGAAGCTTTCTTT. The full variable domain, completed from the reference TRBV29-1 and TRBJ1-1 proteins outside the CDR3, reads SAVISQKPSRDICQRGTSLTIQCQVDSQVTMMFWYRQQPGQSLTLIATANQGSEATYESGFVIDKFPISRPNLTFSTLTVSNMSPEDSSIYLCSGSDRMNTEAFFGQGTRLTVV.